Listed here is a single T cell receptor beta chain. Its target is unknown. An end of the junction does not agree with germline; a read error may underlie this. This CDR3 is also generated by other DNA sequences in the sample. The CDR3 contains 13 residues. The germline CDR1 and CDR2 sequences are SSHAT and FNYEAQ (reference sequence). This sample is drawn from a study of shared clonotypes between healthy human individuals. Whole-study findings and limits: The low donor count limited represented genetic and exposure-history diversity.

CD4+ cells yielded CD45RA+ naive and CD45RA-negative memory subsets. Genomic DNA (from each subset) was split evenly across several immunoSEQ plates. It was around 220 ng DNA, 25,000 to 35,000 T cell genomes, that sorted-subset replicate PCRs used. The protocol was immunoSEQ multiplex PCR, while the TCRdb copy is restricted to in-frame clones and leaves out a portion. The data contain some 2.1 million clones, about 95% of them seen just once; the ten biggest clones take up roughly 0.13%. The J gene is TRBJ1-1, the V gene TRBV7-7; D is undetermined. The material sequenced was naive CD4+ T cells sorted from blood. Subset noted: CD45RA+ positively selected. This receptor was identified in a man between 18 and 35 years old in good health. The CDR3 DNA reads TGTGCTAGCAGCTTAGAGGCCAACACTGAAGCTTTCTTT. Amino acid sequence: CASSLEANTEAFF.